One and the same sample provided the 23 T cell receptor beta chains below, sequenced in a study of blood T cell repertoires in COVID-19. Assay used: immunoSEQ multiplex PCR; TCRdb lists only in-frame clones, some missing. The repertoire consists of more than 80,000 clones, with roughly 85% occurring once and the leading ten covering around 19%. The sequenced sample was peripheral blood. All receptors come from a woman aged 55-70 years with COVID-19, enrolled during active disease.

The chain links TRBV7-6 to TRBJ2-3; 11 bases are shared with TRBD1. The junction had 7 bases not matched to a gene; V was cut back by 5 bases and J by 6 bases. CDR1 SGHVS and CDR2 FNYEAQ come from the germline V gene. This CDR3 spans 15 amino acids. As DNA, the CDR3 is TGTGCCAGCAGCCGGACAGGGGGCTGGGGGGATACGCAGTATTTT. It translates to CASSRTGGWGDTQYF.

This chain links TRBV28 with TRBJ1-2, with 8 bases identical to TRBD1. Germline V gene data show CDR1 as MDHEN and CDR2 as SYDVKM. The CDR3 spans 17 residues. V trimming: 2 bases; J trimming: 3 bases; junction bases outside the gene matches: 11. The CDR3 sequence: CASSLTIATGVDYGYTF. In DNA form, the CDR3 reads TGTGCCAGCAGTTTAACCATCGCGACAGGGGTCGACTATGGCTACACCTTC.

The CDR3 spells CASSLVGGSNTIYF. CDR3 in DNA: TGTGCCAGCAGCTTAGTGGGGGGTTCAAACACCATATATTTT. V and J are TRBV7-8 and TRBJ1-3; weak D call: TRBD1 (5 bases). The V and J ends lost 1 base and 6 bases respectively, with 10 bases between them. The CDR3 length is 14 residues. The V gene's germline CDR1 is SGHVS and CDR2 FQNEAQ.

J is TRBJ1-5 and V is TRBV24-1, with D possibly matching TRBD1 (6 bases). V lost 4 bases to trimming and J lost 7 bases, with 10 bases between them. Germline CDR1 and CDR2: KGHDR and SFDVKD. CDR3 length equals 13 residues. The CDR3 DNA sequence: TGTGCCACCAGTGACAGGGGCGGCCAGCCCCAGCATTTT. Amino acid sequence: CATSDRGGQPQHF.

The rearrangement links TRBV28 to TRBJ2-7; possibly TRBD2 for D (6 bases). Trimming cost V 7 bases and J 3 bases, with 13 bases left between them. CDR3 length: 13 residues. CDR1 and CDR2 from the germline V gene are MDHEN and SYDVKM. CDR3 amino acids: CASTPGGVYEQYF. For the CDR3, the DNA is TGTGCCAGCACCCCCGGAGGGGTCTACGAGCAGTACTTC.

The chain couples TRBV19 to TRBJ1-4; a possible D gene is TRBD1 (5 bases). Germline V gene lookup returns CDR1 LNHDA and CDR2 SQIVND (reference sequence). V lost 5 bases, J lost 7 bases, and 11 bases lay in between. CDR3 length: 13 residues. The CDR3 coding sequence is TGTGCCAGTAGTGCCGGGGGGACTGAAAAACTGTTTTTT. Amino acid sequence: CASSAGGTEKLFF. The full variable domain, in which reference TRBV19 and TRBJ1-4 provide the parts outside the CDR3, is DGGITQSPKYLFRKEGQNVTLSCEQNLNHDAMYWYRQDPGQGLRLIYYSQIVNDFQKGDIAEGYSVSREKKESFPLTVTSAQKNPTAFYLCASSAGGTEKLFFGSGTQLSVL.

The V and J genes are TRBV2 and TRBJ1-3; D unresolved. Germline V CDR1 and CDR2: SNHLY, FYNNEI. V shed 9 bases and J shed 0 bases, with 12 bases lying between them. This CDR3 has 14 amino acids. The CDR3 nucleotides read TGTGCCAGTTTCGACGGACTCTCTGGAAACACCATATATTTT. Translated: CASFDGLSGNTIYF.

The chain combines TRBV3-1 (or the pseudogene TRBV3-2) with TRBJ1-2, with TRBD1 matching 8 bases. The CDR3 loop spans 12 amino acids. Losses at the gene ends were 3 bases for V and 9 bases for J; bases not matched to a gene: 3. Germline loops: CDR1 LGHDT, CDR2 YNNKEL (reference sequence). CDR3 coding DNA: TGTGCCAGCAGCCATCGGACAGGGCGCTACACCTTC. Translation: CASSHRTGRYTF.

In DNA form, the CDR3 reads TGTGCCATCAGCGGACAGGGATCGACGTACGGCTACACCTTC. Translation: CAISGQGSTYGYTF. J is TRBJ1-2 and V is TRBV10-3; 8 bases fit TRBD1. The junction had 11 bases not matched to a gene; V was cut back by 6 bases and J by 8 bases. The length of the CDR3 is 14 residues. Germline-derived CDR1 and CDR2 are ENHRY and SYGVKD.

The chain links TRBV6-5 to TRBJ1-6; D remains ambiguous. The CDR3 length is 14 residues. Germline CDR1 MNHEY, CDR2 SVGAGI. The V end was cut by 5 bases, the J end by 7 bases, with 12 bases between. CDR3 DNA sequence: TGTGCCAGCAGTCCGGAGAAATTCAATTCACCCCTCCACTTT. It codes for CASSPEKFNSPLHF.

The J gene is TRBJ1-1, the V gene TRBV19, with 8 nucleotides matching TRBD1. The germline CDR1 and CDR2 sequences are LNHDA and SQIVND (reference sequence). The V gene end was trimmed by 1 base and the J gene end by 4 bases; junction bases not matched to a gene: 8. This CDR3 spans 16 amino acids. In nucleotides, the CDR3 is TGTGCCAGTAGTATAGGGTTGACAGGGGCTGGCACTGAAGCTTTCTTT. It specifies CASSIGLTGAGTEAFF. Filled out from reference TRBV19 and TRBJ1-1, the complete variable domain reads DGGITQSPKYLFRKEGQNVTLSCEQNLNHDAMYWYRQDPGQGLRLIYYSQIVNDFQKGDIAEGYSVSREKKESFPLTVTSAQKNPTAFYLCASSIGLTGAGTEAFFGQGTRLTVV.

V gene TRBV30 combines with J gene TRBJ1-2; perhaps TRBD1 as D (5 bases). Germline V gives CDR1 GTSNPN, CDR2 SVGIG (reference sequence). Trimming shortened V by 5 bases and J by 7 bases, and 17 bases separated the two germline ends. This CDR3 region has 13 residues. CDR3 sequence: CAWEGQGVSGYTF. As DNA, the CDR3 is TGTGCCTGGGAAGGGCAGGGCGTCTCTGGCTACACCTTC.

This chain joins TRBV9 and TRBJ1-3, with D possibly being TRBD1 (6 bases). Germline CDR1 SGDLS, CDR2 YYNGEE. V lost 0 bases and J lost 4, with 17 bases in between. The CDR3 consists of 17 residues. The CDR3 sequence is CASSVASRQAYGNTIYF. DNA for the CDR3: TGTGCCAGCAGCGTAGCATCCAGACAGGCGTACGGAAACACCATATATTTT.

The rearrangement links TRBV28 to TRBJ1-1; D is uncertain. With 6 bases removed from V and 12 bases from J, the gap between germline ends came to 14 bases. CDR3 length equals 11 residues. CDR1 and CDR2 (germline): MDHEN, SYDVKM. The CDR3 DNA follows: TGTGCCAGCAGAAAAGATTCGGTGACTTTCTTT. Protein product: CASRKDSVTFF. The whole variable domain, filled in from reference TRBV28 and TRBJ1-1, reads DVKVTQSSRYLVKRTGEKVFLECVQDMDHENMFWYRQDPGLGLRLIYFSYDVKMKEKGDIPEGYSVSREKKERFSLILESASTNQTSMYLCASRKDSVTFFGQGTRLTVV.

This clone came up once. J is TRBJ2-7 and V is TRBV7-2; D unresolved. In germline, CDR1 is SGHTA, CDR2 FQGNSA. The CDR3 runs to 11 residues. V shed 4 bases and J shed 2 bases, with 3 bases lying between them. The DNA of the CDR3 is TGTGCCAGCAGCTCCGCCTACGAGCAGTACTTC. Amino acids: CASSSAYEQYF.

The chain has TRBV10-2 and TRBJ1-3; the D is unclear. The CDR3 runs 11 residues. The V gene's germline CDR1 is WSHSY and CDR2 SAAADI. The germline V and J ends were trimmed by 5 bases and 4 bases, with 3 bases remaining between them. This chain's CDR3 is CASSQGNTIYF. The DNA for the CDR3 is TGCGCCAGCAGTCAGGGAAACACCATATATTTT.

The CDR3 coding sequence is TGTGCCAGCAGCTATGGGGGGGCGGAGGAGACCCAGTACTTC. It yields the protein CASSYGGAEETQYF. The J gene is TRBJ2-5, the V gene TRBV9; tentative D call: TRBD2 (7 bases). The CDR3 has 14 amino acids. Germline assignment: CDR1 SGDLS and CDR2 YYNGEE. Trimming left V 4 bases short and J 5 bases short, with 15 bases between.

The genes are TRBV7-2 and TRBJ1-5; D is unclear. The CDR3 covers 13 residues. Germline values: CDR1 SGHTA, CDR2 FQGNSA. V lost 5 bases to trimming and J lost 7 bases, with 12 bases between them. The CDR3 sequence: CASSLEGGQPQHF. In DNA form, the CDR3 reads TGTGCCAGCAGCCTAGAGGGAGGCCAGCCCCAGCATTTT.

The chain couples TRBV3-1 (or the pseudogene TRBV3-2) to TRBJ1-4; possibly TRBD1 for D (6 bases). The CDR3 sequence is 16 residues long. Germline assignment: CDR1 LGHDT and CDR2 YNNKEL (reference sequence). The V and J ends lost 1 base and 7 bases respectively, with 16 bases between them. CDR3 amino acids: CASSQGNSPRGEKLFF. The CDR3 DNA follows: TGTGCCAGCAGCCAAGGTAACAGCCCCAGGGGTGAAAAACTGTTTTTT.

The gene calls are TRBV9 and TRBJ2-2, with TRBD2 matching 7 bases. The J segment lost 3 bases and the V segment lost 4 bases, leaving 9 bases of the junction unmatched. The length of the CDR3 is 16 residues. Germline CDR1 is SGDLS and CDR2 is YYNGEE. CDR3 sequence reads: CASSFSGTPDTGELFF. The DNA of the CDR3 is TGTGCCAGCAGCTTCAGCGGGACTCCCGACACCGGGGAGCTGTTTTTT.

This clone has only one observation. The chain joins TRBV9 to TRBJ2-7; TRBD2 agrees at 9 bases. In germline, CDR1 is SGDLS, CDR2 YYNGEE. The CDR3 loop spans 16 amino acids. Trimming cost V 0 bases and J 3 bases; bases outside gene matches: 7. CDR3 DNA sequence: TGTGCCAGCAGCGTAGAGGCTAGCGGGGAGGGCTACGAGCAGTACTTC. Translated: CASSVEASGEGYEQYF.

This chain joins TRBV24-1 and TRBJ1-2; possible D gene TRBD1, 6 bases. Trimming shortened V by 3 bases and J by 4 bases, and 17 bases separated the two germline ends. This CDR3 comprises 16 residues. The germline CDR1 and CDR2 sequences are KGHDR and SFDVKD. CDR3 sequence reads: CATSDGSRGPLYGYTF. The CDR3 DNA is TGTGCCACCAGTGATGGGAGCAGGGGCCCCCTCTATGGCTACACCTTC.

The rearrangement joins TRBV5-1 to TRBJ2-7; 8 bases fit TRBD2. This CDR3 is built from 15 residues. Per germline, CDR1 SGHRS and CDR2 YFSETQ. The J segment lost 0 bases and the V segment lost 4 bases, leaving 6 bases of the junction unmatched. The CDR3 nucleotides read TGCGCCAGCAGCCCGTTAGCGGGACCCTCCTACGAGCAGTACTTC. As protein: CASSPLAGPSYEQYF.